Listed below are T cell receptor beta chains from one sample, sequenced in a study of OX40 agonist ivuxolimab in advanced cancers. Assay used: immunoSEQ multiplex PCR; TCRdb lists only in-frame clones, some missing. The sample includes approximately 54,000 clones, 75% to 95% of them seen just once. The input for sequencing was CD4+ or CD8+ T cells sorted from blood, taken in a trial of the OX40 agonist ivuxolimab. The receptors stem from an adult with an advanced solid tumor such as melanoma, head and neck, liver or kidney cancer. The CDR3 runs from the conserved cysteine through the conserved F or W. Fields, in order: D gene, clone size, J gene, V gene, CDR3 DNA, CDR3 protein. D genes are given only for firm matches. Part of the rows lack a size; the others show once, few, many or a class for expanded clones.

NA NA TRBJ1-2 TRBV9 TGTGCCAGCAGCGACGGGACGGAGATGAACTATGGCTACACCTTC CASSDGTEMNYGYTF
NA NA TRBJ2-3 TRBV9 TGTGCCAGCAGCGTAGGGCTAGATACAGATACGCAGTATTTT CASSVGLDTDTQYF
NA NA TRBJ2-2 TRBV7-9 TGTGCCAGCAGCTTCGGAGCCGGGGAGCTGTTTTTT CASSFGAGELFF
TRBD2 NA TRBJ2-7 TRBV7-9 TGTGCCAGCAGCTTTAGCGGGAGGGCCCACGAGCAGTACTTC CASSFSGRAHEQYF
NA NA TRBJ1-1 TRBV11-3 TGTGCCAGCAGCTTAGGAAAGAACACTGAAGCTTTCTTT CASSLGKNTEAFF
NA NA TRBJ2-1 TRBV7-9 TGTGCCAGCAGCTCGACTGTCCCGGGACCAGGTGCCCACTACAATGAGCAGTTCTTC CASSSTVPGPGAHYNEQFF
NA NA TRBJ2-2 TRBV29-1 TGCAGCGTCAGGGTAGAGAGGAACACCGGGGAGCTGTTTTTT CSVRVERNTGELFF
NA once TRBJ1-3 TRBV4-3 TGCGCCAGCAGCCAAGATCTAGGGTCCGGAAACACCATATATTTT CASSQDLGSGNTIYF
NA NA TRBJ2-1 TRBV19 TGTGCCAGTGGAACAGGGTTTAGGCAGTTCTTC CASGTGFRQFF
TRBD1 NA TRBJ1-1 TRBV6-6 TGTGCCAGCACCGACGGAACAGGGGCGAACACTGAAGCTTTCTTT CASTDGTGANTEAFF
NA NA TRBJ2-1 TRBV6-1 TGTGCCAGCAGTGAATTCGGGGGTATAAACAATGAGCAGTTCTTC CASSEFGGINNEQFF
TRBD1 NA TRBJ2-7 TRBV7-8 TGTGCCAGCAGCTTCGGGGACAGGGGTGGCTACGAGCAGTACTTC CASSFGDRGGYEQYF
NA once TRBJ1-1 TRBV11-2 TGTGCCAGCAGCTTAGTCGGGGGGTGGATGAACACTGAAGCTTTCTTT CASSLVGGWMNTEAFF
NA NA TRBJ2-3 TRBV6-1 TGTGCCAGCAGTGAGATGACTAGTTCCTTCACAGATACGCAGTATTTT CASSEMTSSFTDTQYF
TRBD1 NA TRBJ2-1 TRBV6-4 TGTGCCAGCAGTGATACCGGGACAGGGTGGGATGAGCAGTTCTTC CASSDTGTGWDEQFF
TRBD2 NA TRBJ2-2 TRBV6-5 TGTGCCAGCAGTTATAGCGGGAGTTCGAACACCGGGGAGCTGTTTTTT CASSYSGSSNTGELFF
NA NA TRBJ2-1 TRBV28 TGTGCCAGCAGTTTAGATGAGCAGTTCTTC CASSLDEQFF
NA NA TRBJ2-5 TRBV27 TGTGCCAGCAGTTTGGTGTACCAAGAGACCCAGTACTTC CASSLVYQETQYF
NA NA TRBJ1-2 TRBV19 TGTGCCAGTAGTATAGGAGCTTACAGCTATGGCTACACCTTC CASSIGAYSYGYTF
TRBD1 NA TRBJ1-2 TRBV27 TGTGCCAGCAGTTTATACGGCAGGGGGTATTTGGACTATGGCTACACCTTC CASSLYGRGYLDYGYTF
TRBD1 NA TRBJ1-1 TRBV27 TGTGCCAGCAGTTCGCACAGGGGCTATGAAGTCACTGAAGCTTTCTTT CASSSHRGYEVTEAFF
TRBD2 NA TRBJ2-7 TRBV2 TGTGCCAGCATCGTTGGCCTAGCGGGAGGCTACGAGCAGTACTTC CASIVGLAGGYEQYF
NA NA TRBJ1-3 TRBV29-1 TGCAGCGTTGTTTCTGGAAACACCATATATTTT CSVVSGNTIYF
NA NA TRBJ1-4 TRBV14 TGTGCCAGCAGCCAAGTCCACAGCTTAAATGAAAAACTGTTTTTT CASSQVHSLNEKLFF
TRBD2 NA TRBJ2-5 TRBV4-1 TGCGCCAGCAGCCAGGTTGGTAGCGGGAGGGCCGAGGAGACCCAGTACTTC CASSQVGSGRAEETQYF
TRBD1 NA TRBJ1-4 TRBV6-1 TGTGCCAGCAGTGTAGGGGGCCGCGAAAAACTGTTTTTT CASSVGGREKLFF
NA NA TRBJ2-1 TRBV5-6 TGTGCCAGCAGCTTGGGACAGAGTCCCTACAATGAGCAGTTCTTC CASSLGQSPYNEQFF
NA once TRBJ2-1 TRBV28 TGTGCCAGCAGTCCCCAGGGAACCGTCTCCTACAATGAGCAGTTCTTC CASSPQGTVSYNEQFF
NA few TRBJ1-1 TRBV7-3 TGTGCCAGCAGCCTCGACGTAGGCCCCAACACTGAAGCTTTCTTT CASSLDVGPNTEAFF
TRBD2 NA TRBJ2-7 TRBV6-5 TGTGCCAGCAGTTCACTAACTAGCGGGGACCCCTACGAGCAGTACTTC CASSSLTSGDPYEQYF
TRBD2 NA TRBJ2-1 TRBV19 TGTGCCAGTAGTATAGGTAGCGGGGGCTTCGCCCTTTCCTACAATGAGCAGTTCTTC CASSIGSGGFALSYNEQFF
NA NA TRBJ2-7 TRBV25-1 TGTGCCAGCAGTGCCCAACAGGACAGCGGCAAAAACGAGCAGTACTTC CASSAQQDSGKNEQYF
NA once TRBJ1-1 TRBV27 TGTGCCAGCAGTTTATTGGCCAGAAAGGGCACTGAAGCTTTCTTT CASSLLARKGTEAFF
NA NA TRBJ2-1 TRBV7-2 TGTGCCAGCAGCCACTTTCAGGGACTTGGGTCAAATGAGCAGTTCTTC CASSHFQGLGSNEQFF
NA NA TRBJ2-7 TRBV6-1 TGTGCCAGCGGGGTGGACAGAGCGGAGTACTACGAGCAGTACTTC CASGVDRAEYYEQYF